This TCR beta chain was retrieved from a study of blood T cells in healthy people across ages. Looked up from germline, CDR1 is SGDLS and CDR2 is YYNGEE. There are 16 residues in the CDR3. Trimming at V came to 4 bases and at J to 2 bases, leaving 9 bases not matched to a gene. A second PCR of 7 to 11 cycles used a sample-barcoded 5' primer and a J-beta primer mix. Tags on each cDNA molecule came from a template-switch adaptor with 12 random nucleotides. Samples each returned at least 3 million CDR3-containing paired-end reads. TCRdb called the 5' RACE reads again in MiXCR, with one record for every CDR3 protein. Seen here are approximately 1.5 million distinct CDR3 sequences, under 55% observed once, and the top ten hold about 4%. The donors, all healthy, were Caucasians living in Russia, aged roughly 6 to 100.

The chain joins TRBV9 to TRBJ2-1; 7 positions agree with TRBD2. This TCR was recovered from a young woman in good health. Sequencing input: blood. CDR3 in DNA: TGTGCCAGCAGCCCCATTGCGGGGACTACCTACAATGAGCAGTTCTTC. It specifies CASSPIAGTTYNEQFF.